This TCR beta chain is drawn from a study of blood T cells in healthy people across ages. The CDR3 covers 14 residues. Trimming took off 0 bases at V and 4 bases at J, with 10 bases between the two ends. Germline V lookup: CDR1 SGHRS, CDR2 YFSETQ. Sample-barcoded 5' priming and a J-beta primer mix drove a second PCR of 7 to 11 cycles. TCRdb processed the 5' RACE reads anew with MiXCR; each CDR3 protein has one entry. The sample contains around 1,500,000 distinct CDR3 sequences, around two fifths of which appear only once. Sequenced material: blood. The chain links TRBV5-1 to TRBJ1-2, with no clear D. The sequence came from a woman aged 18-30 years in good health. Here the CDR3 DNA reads TGCGCCAGCAGCTTGGAGGCCCCCGGCTATGGCTACACCTTC. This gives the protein CASSLEAPGYGYTF.